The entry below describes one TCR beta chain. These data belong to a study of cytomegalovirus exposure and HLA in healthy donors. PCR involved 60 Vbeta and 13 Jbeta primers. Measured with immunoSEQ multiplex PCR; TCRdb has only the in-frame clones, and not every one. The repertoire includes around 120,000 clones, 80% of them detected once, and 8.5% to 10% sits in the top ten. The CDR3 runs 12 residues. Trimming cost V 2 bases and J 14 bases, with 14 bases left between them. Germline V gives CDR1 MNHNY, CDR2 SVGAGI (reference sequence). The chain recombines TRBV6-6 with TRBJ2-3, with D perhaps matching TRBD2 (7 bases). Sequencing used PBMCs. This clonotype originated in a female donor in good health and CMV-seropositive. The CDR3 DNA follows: TGTGCCAGCAGTTACGGGGAGGGGGTGTGGTATTTT. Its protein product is CASSYGEGVWYF.